This TCR beta chain was profiled in a study of graft-versus-host responses after intestinal transplantation. Overall study context: Multivisceral, liver-intestinal, or isolated intestinal transplants were given to recipients. Following induction with anti-thymocyte globulin, all recipients were given tacrolimus and steroids for around three years.

TCRdb's copy holds only in-frame clones and misses some; the assay was immunoSEQ multiplex PCR. The repertoire holds approximately 19,000 clones, 80% to 95% seen once, with under 2% in the top ten. Study-wide results and limits: GvH clones occurred in recipient marrow; some first appeared in ileum or blood. GvH clone levels peaked in circulation, and this peak was associated with early post-transplant HvG declines.

Remarks on this clone: Its antigen is undetermined.

The CDR3 is made up of 13 amino acids. The V gene end was trimmed by 10 bases and the J gene end by 5 bases; junction bases not matched to a gene: 9. Germline V gene lookup returns CDR1 SNHLY and CDR2 FYNNEI. The receptor was derived from a human patient who received an intestinal transplant, so some T cells may come from the graft donor. V and J are TRBV2 and TRBJ2-5, with TRBD2 identical over 8 bases. Sequences were derived from PBMCs, sampled 350 to 400 days after transplant. The CDR3 DNA is TGTGCCACCCACGGGAGGGGGGGGGAGACCCAGTACTTC. Its translation is CATHGRGGETQYF.